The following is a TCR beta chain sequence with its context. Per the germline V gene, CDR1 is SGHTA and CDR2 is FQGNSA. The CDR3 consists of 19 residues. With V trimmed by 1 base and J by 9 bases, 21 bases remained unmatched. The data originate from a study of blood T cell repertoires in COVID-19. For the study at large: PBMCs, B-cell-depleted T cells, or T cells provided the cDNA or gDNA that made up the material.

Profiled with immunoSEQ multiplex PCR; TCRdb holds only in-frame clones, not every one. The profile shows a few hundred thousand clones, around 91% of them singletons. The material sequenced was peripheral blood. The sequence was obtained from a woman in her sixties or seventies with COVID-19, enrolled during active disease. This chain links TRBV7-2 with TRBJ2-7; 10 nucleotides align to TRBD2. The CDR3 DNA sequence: TGTGCCAGCAGCTTAGGCCGAGCGGGGGGGCCTATTACCCTACTGAGGCAGTACTTC. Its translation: CASSLGRAGGPITLLRQYF.